The 14 T cell receptor beta chains in this list originate from one sample, sequenced in a study of response to subunit inactivated influenza vaccine. TCRdb passed the RT-PCR reads through MiXCR, listing each CDR3 protein once. The sample includes a few hundred thousand distinct CDR3 sequences, about a tenth of them seen just once. The specimen was PBMCs from blood, collected around seven weeks after vaccination. The receptors shown here come from a man in his forties or fifties who received an inactivated influenza vaccine.

The chain links TRBV7-2 to TRBJ2-3; D remains unclear. V was clipped by 1 base and J by 5 bases, with 16 bases between them. CDR3 size: 16 residues. Germline lookup yields CDR1 SGHTA and CDR2 FQGNSA. CDR3 loop: CASSLGYWKPGDTQYF. In DNA form, the CDR3 reads TGTGCCAGCAGCTTAGGTTACTGGAAACCTGGAGATACGCAGTATTTT.

This clonotype was seen more than once but under ten times. V usage is TRBV5-6 and J usage is TRBJ1-1; TRBD1 is a possible D gene (6 bases). The germline CDR1 and CDR2 sequences are SGHDT and YYEEEE. The V and J ends lost 6 bases and 1 base respectively, with 13 bases between them. The CDR3 covers 14 residues. The CDR3 is CASKHRVRNTEAFF. In DNA, the CDR3 is TGTGCCAGCAAGCACAGGGTGAGGAACACTGAAGCTTTCTTT.

This clonotype was recorded at least ten times. DNA for the CDR3: TGTGCCACCAGTGATTTGCAAGGGACCCTGGGAGAGACCCAGTACTTC. It specifies CATSDLQGTLGETQYF. The chain combines TRBV24-1 with TRBJ2-5; D is tentatively TRBD1 or TRBD2 (5 bases each). The germline CDR1 and CDR2 sequences are KGHDR and SFDVKD. This CDR3 is 16 amino acids long. V was cut by 0 bases and J by 4 bases, with 14 bases left in between.

The chain combines TRBV9 with TRBJ1-2; TRBD1 might be the D (6 bases). V was cut by 3 bases and J by 8 bases, with 17 bases left in between. In germline, CDR1 is SGDLS, CDR2 YYNGEE. This CDR3 comprises 14 residues. In nucleotides, the CDR3 is TGTGCCAGCAGCGAGGACAGCCTCCTCGGGGGCTACACCTTC. Protein sequence: CASSEDSLLGGYTF.

This clonotype showed up just a few times. J is TRBJ2-7 and V is TRBV5-5, with 11 bases lining up with TRBD1. After removal of 4 bases from V and 2 bases from J, the junction contained 5 bases not matched to a gene. The CDR3 covers 15 residues. CDR1 SGHKS and CDR2 YYEKEE come from the germline V gene (reference sequence). CDR3 in amino acids: CASSLRGQGAYEQYF. As DNA, the CDR3 is TGTGCCAGCAGCCTGAGGGGACAGGGGGCCTACGAGCAGTACTTC.

This clonotype was detected only a few times. The chain combines TRBV29-1 with TRBJ2-3; D possibly corresponds to TRBD1 (6 bases). The CDR3 extends over 14 amino acids. Germline V lookup: CDR1 SQVTM, CDR2 ANQGSEA. The ends were cut back, 3 bases at V and 0 bases at J, with 10 bases in the middle. The CDR3 region has the DNA TGCAGCGTTGATGGGACACCTAGCACAGATACGCAGTATTTT. This translates into CSVDGTPSTDTQYF.

This clonotype has a count of ten or more. The chain recombines TRBV29-1 with TRBJ1-1; unclear D gene. The CDR3 length is 13 residues. V was trimmed by 3 bases and J by 7 bases, leaving 15 bases between them. CDR1 and CDR2 (germline): SQVTM, ANQGSEA. CDR3 loop: CSVENSFNFEAFF. The DNA for the CDR3 is TGCAGCGTTGAGAACAGCTTTAATTTTGAAGCTTTCTTT.

In its sample, this clonotype was seen a few times. V is TRBV2 and J is TRBJ1-2, with a possible D match to TRBD1 (6 bases). From germline, CDR1 is SNHLY and CDR2 FYNNEI. V lost 9 bases and J 1 base, leaving 12 bases between the germline ends. The CDR3 sequence is 13 residues long. The CDR3 bases are TGTGCCAGTTCAGGGGACATTAACTATGGCTACACCTTC. Protein sequence: CASSGDINYGYTF.

This rearrangement joins TRBV6-1 to TRBJ2-1, with D maybe TRBD2 (7 bases). Germline lookup yields CDR1 MNHNS and CDR2 SASEGT. The CDR3 runs to 13 residues. V was shortened by 10 bases and J by 9 bases, with 19 bases between the two germline ends. The CDR3 here is CATRKGGGIEQFF. The DNA for the CDR3 is TGTGCCACCCGAAAAGGGGGGGGAATTGAGCAGTTCTTC.

The chain links TRBV28 to TRBJ2-3; 12 bases agree with TRBD2. The CDR3 has 20 amino acids. From germline, CDR1 is MDHEN and CDR2 SYDVKM. V shed 1 base and J 1 base; nucleotides not matched to a gene: 12. This CDR3 reads CASSLFLAGGPSLGTDTQYF. The CDR3 region has the DNA TGTGCCAGCAGTTTATTCCTAGCGGGAGGGCCCTCGCTTGGCACAGATACGCAGTATTTT.

This clonotype was seen more than once but under ten times. The chain has TRBV20-1 and TRBJ2-7; 10 nucleotides align to TRBD1. The CDR3 length is 16 residues. CDR1 is DFQATT, CDR2 SNEGSKA, per germline (reference sequence). The trim removed 0 bases at V and 3 bases at J, leaving 8 bases unmatched. CDR3: CSARDLTGGAIYEQYF. The CDR3, as DNA: TGCAGTGCTAGAGACCTGACAGGGGGCGCGATCTACGAGCAGTACTTC.

This clonotype was counted a few times. This chain connects TRBV29-1 to TRBJ1-4; 8 nucleotides match TRBD1. Germline lookup yields CDR1 SQVTM and CDR2 ANQGSEA. This CDR3 is built from 14 residues. Trimming removed 5 bases from V and 2 bases from J; junction bases left unmatched: 4. The CDR3 DNA reads TGCAGCGTTTGGGACAGGTCGACTAATGAAAAACTGTTTTTT. Residues: CSVWDRSTNEKLFF.

This clonotype came up a few times. The chain recombines TRBV6-2 or TRBV6-3 with TRBJ2-7, with TRBD2 matching over 7 bases. Per the germline V gene, CDR1 is MNHEY and CDR2 is SVGEGT. V lost 6 bases, J lost 2 bases, and 13 bases stayed unmatched. This CDR3 comprises 16 residues. This chain's CDR3 is CASSRASASGAYEQYF. The CDR3 nucleotides read TGTGCCAGCAGCCGAGCCTCGGCTAGCGGAGCCTACGAGCAGTACTTC.

This clonotype was seen only a few times. The chain employs TRBV6-5 and TRBJ2-2; D call uncertain. Germline values: CDR1 MNHEY, CDR2 SVGAGI. The CDR3 covers 13 residues. V was clipped by 2 bases and J by 4 bases, with 5 bases between them. CDR3 loop: CASSYKGTGELFF. The CDR3 DNA follows: TGTGCCAGCAGTTACAAGGGCACCGGGGAGCTGTTTTTT.